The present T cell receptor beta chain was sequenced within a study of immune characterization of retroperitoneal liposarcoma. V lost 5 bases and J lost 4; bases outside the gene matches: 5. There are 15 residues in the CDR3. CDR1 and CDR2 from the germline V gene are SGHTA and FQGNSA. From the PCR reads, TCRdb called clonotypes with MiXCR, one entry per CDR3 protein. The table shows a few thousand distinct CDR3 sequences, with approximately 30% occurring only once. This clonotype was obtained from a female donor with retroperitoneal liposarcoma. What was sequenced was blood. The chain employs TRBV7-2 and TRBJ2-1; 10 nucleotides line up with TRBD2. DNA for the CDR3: TGTGCCAGCAGCCTTAGCGGGGGGTTATACAATGAGCAGTTCTTC. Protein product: CASSLSGGLYNEQFF.